Listed here are 12 T cell receptor beta chains from one sample, sequenced in a study of T cell changes during pregnancy in multiple sclerosis (dated by TCRdb to between 2018 and 2021). Library prep was done by the immunoSEQ multiplex PCR assay. In its TCRdb copy, this immuneACCESS table keeps in-frame sequences only and misses some clones. Where compared with another copy, unresolved V genes explain less than half of these, and the others have no known cause. This sample lists 100,000 or so clones; around nine tenths were detected once. The ten largest account for around 0.79% of the sample. Source: peripheral blood, taken in the second trimester of pregnancy. The receptor set was obtained from a female donor in good health, enrolled as a control in a pregnancy study.

This rearrangement joins TRBV5-4 to TRBJ1-2; D remains ambiguous. Germline V gives CDR1 SGHNT, CDR2 YYREEE (reference sequence). V shed 5 bases and J shed 1 base, with 9 bases lying between them. This CDR3 has 13 amino acids. CDR3 amino acids: CASSKTHNYGYTF. The CDR3 region has the DNA TGTGCCAGCAGTAAGACACATAACTATGGCTACACCTTC. The full variable domain, in which reference TRBV5-4 and TRBJ1-2 provide the parts outside the CDR3, is ETGVTQSPTHLIKTRGQQVTLRCSSQSGHNTVSWYQQALGQGPQFIFQYYREEENGRGNFPPRFSGLQFPNYSSELNVNALELDDSALYLCASSKTHNYGYTFGSGTRLTVV.

This clone appeared a single time. This chain joins TRBV7-6 and TRBJ2-1; 13 positions match TRBD2. Germline values: CDR1 SGHVS, CDR2 FNYEAQ. The junction had 14 bases not matched to a gene; V was cut back by 5 bases and J by 7 bases. The CDR3 runs 18 residues. The CDR3 sequence is CASSLPARTSGRRNEQFF. CDR3 DNA sequence: TGTGCCAGCAGCCTTCCCGCCCGGACTAGCGGGAGAAGGAATGAGCAGTTCTTC. The full variable domain, with the rest looked up from reference TRBV7-6 and TRBJ2-1, is GAGVSQSPRYKVTKRGQDVALRCDPISGHVSLYWYRQALGQGPEFLTYFNYEAQQDKSGLPNDRFSAERPEGSISTLTIQRTEQRDSAMYRCASSLPARTSGRRNEQFFGPGTRLTVL.

This clone was detected once. The V and J genes are TRBV6-6 and TRBJ2-3; a weak D match, TRBD2 (5 bases). The germline CDR1 and CDR2 sequences are MNHNY and SVGAGI (reference sequence). The CDR3 runs to 14 residues. Deletions cut 4 bases from V and 3 bases from J, with 11 bases between. CDR3 amino acids: CASSLEVGTDTQYF. The CDR3 nucleotides are TGTGCCAGCAGTTTGGAGGTGGGGACAGATACGCAGTATTTT.

CDR3 in amino acids: CSAWGDYGYTF. CDR3 in DNA: TGCAGTGCCTGGGGGGACTATGGCTACACCTTC. The J gene is TRBJ1-2, the V gene TRBV20-1; D is possibly TRBD1 (5 bases). Germline V CDR1 and CDR2: DFQATT, SNEGSKA (reference sequence). Deletions cut 6 bases from V and 3 bases from J, with 8 bases between. The CDR3 is 11 residues long.

This rearrangement joins TRBV7-9 to TRBJ2-3; 13 bases match TRBD2. This CDR3 is built from 14 residues. CDR1 and CDR2 from the germline V gene are SEHNR and FQNEAQ (reference sequence). V shed 6 bases, J shed 6 bases, and the junction held 3 bases outside the gene matches. CDR3 sequence (DNA): TGTGCCAGCAGACTAGCGGGGGGGACCGATACGCAGTATTTT. Its protein product is CASRLAGGTDTQYF.

The J gene is TRBJ2-7, the V gene TRBV7-9, with TRBD1 identical over 9 bases. The CDR3 spans 16 residues. Losses at the gene ends were 5 bases for V and 5 bases for J; bases not matched to a gene: 13. Germline V gene lookup returns CDR1 SEHNR and CDR2 FQNEAQ (reference sequence). The CDR3, as DNA: TGTGCCAGCAGCCCCCCCATTGGGACAGGGCTCGACGAGCAGTACTTC. This sequence encodes CASSPPIGTGLDEQYF.

The rearrangement joins TRBV28 to TRBJ2-3; 12 bases agree with TRBD2. Trimming removed 6 bases from V and 15 bases from J; junction bases left unmatched: 7. The CDR3 totals 12 residues. Germline V gives CDR1 MDHEN, CDR2 SYDVKM. The CDR3 protein is CASSYGTSGYYF. The CDR3 bases are TGTGCCAGCAGCTATGGGACTAGCGGGTACTATTTT.

J is TRBJ1-4 and V is TRBV5-6; D is unresolved. V was trimmed by 0 bases and J by 7 bases, leaving 10 bases between them. CDR1 is SGHDT and CDR2 is YYEEEE in the germline V gene. The CDR3 length is 14 residues. CDR3: CASSLDSEIEKLFF. The CDR3 DNA reads TGTGCCAGCAGCTTGGACAGTGAAATTGAAAAACTGTTTTTT.

The rearrangement uses TRBV5-4 and TRBJ2-1, with D tentatively TRBD1 (5 bases). V lost 4 bases, J lost 3 bases, and 14 bases lay in between. The V gene's germline CDR1 is SGHNT and CDR2 YYREEE (reference sequence). This CDR3 comprises 15 residues. The DNA of the CDR3 is TGTGCCAGCAGCCTCGGACACACGGACTACAATGAGCAGTTCTTC. Translation: CASSLGHTDYNEQFF.

This rearrangement joins TRBV5-1 to TRBJ2-7; weak D call: TRBD1 (6 bases). The ends were cut back, 0 bases at V and 3 bases at J, with 7 bases in the middle. Germline lookup yields CDR1 SGHRS and CDR2 YFSETQ. This CDR3 comprises 13 residues. CDR3 coding DNA: TGCGCCAGCAGCTTGGAACAGGGCTACGAGCAGTACTTC. Encoded protein: CASSLEQGYEQYF.

V gene TRBV7-9 combines with J gene TRBJ2-2; D might be TRBD1 (6 bases). Trimming cost V 5 bases and J 5 bases, with 18 bases left between them. Looked up from germline, CDR1 is SEHNR and CDR2 is FQNEAQ (reference sequence). The CDR3 is made up of 16 amino acids. Here the CDR3 reads CASSPRSGARTGELFF. The CDR3 DNA follows: TGTGCCAGCAGCCCCCGGTCAGGGGCGCGTACCGGGGAGCTGTTTTTT.

V usage is TRBV6-5 and J usage is TRBJ1-1; D uncertain. Trimming removed 5 bases at V and 6 bases at J, with 13 bases between. Germline CDR1 is MNHEY and CDR2 is SVGAGI. CDR3 length: 13 amino acids. The CDR3 DNA sequence: TGTGCCAGCAGTACCTCGAGGCTCTCTGAAGCTTTCTTT. This codes for CASSTSRLSEAFF.